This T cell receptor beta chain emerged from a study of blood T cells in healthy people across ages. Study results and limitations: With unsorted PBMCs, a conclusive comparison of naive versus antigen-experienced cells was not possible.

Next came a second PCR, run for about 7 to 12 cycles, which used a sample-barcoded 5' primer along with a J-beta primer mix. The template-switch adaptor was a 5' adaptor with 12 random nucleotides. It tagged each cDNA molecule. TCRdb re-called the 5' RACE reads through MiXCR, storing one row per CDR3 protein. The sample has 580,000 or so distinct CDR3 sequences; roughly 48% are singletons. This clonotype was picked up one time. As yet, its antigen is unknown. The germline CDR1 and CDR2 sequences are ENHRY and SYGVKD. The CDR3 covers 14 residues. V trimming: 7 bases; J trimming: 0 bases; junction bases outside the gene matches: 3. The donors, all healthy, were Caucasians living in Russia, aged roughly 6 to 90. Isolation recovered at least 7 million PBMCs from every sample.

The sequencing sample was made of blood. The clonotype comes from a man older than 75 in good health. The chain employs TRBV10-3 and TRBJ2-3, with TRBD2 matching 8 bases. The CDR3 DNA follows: TGTGCCATCAAGTTAGCGGGGAGCACAGATACGCAGTATTTT. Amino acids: CAIKLAGSTDTQYF.